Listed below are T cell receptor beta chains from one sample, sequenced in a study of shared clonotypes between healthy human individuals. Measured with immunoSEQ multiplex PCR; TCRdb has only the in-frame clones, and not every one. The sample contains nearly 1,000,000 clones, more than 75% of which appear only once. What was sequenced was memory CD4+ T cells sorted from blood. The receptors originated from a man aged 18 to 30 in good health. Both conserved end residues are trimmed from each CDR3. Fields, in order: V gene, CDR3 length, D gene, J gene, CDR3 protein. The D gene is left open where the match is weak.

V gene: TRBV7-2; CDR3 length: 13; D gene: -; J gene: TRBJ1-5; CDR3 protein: ASSFSGDKNQPQH
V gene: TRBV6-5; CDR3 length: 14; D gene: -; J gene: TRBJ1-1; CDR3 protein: ASSYDRGARASEAF
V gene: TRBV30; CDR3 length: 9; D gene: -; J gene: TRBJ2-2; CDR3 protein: AWSDAGELF
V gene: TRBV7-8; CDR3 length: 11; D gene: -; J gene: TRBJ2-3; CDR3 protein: ASSFLFTDTQY
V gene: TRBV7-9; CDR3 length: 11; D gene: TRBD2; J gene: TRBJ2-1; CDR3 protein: ASSALAGNEQF
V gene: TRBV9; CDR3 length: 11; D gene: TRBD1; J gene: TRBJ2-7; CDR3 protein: ASSVLTGGEQY
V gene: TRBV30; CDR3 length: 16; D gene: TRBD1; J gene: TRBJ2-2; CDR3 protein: AWRPPGTGFWGTGELF
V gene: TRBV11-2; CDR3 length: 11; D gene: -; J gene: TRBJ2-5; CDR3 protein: ASSVGRGETQY
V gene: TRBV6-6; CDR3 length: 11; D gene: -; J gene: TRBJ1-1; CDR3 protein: ASSYTGDTEAF
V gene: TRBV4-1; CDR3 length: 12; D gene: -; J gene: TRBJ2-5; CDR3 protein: ASSQAGVVETQY
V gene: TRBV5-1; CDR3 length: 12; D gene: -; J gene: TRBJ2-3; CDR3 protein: ASSTGPGTDTQY
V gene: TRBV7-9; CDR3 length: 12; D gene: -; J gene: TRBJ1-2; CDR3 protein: ASSFRGSNYGYT
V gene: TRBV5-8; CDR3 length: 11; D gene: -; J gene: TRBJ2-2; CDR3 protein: ASPPQNTGELF
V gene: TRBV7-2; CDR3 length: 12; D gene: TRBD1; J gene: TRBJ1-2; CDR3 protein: ASSLGTGDYGYT
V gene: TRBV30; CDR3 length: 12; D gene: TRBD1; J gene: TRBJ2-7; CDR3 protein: AFTRQGAGYEQY
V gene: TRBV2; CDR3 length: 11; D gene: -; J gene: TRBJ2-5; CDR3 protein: ASSGETQETQY
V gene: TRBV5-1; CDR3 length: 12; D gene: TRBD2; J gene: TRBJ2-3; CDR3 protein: ASSIGGGPDTQY
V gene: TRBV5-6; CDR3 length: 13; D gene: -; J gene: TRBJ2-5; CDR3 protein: ASSLGLVFQETQY
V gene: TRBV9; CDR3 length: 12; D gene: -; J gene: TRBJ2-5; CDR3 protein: ASSPGVRSETQY
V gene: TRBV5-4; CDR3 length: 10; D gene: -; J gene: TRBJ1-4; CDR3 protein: ATQRGNEKLF
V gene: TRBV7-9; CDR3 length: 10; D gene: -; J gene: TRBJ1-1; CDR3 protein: ASSHLKPEAF
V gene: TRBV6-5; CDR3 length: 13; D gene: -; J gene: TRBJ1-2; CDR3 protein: ASSYSARGNYGYT
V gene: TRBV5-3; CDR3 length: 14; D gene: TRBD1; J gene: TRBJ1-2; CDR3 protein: ARSFRGGLLNYGYT
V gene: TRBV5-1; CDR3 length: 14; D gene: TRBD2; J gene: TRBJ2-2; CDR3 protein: ASSVTSGQTTGELF
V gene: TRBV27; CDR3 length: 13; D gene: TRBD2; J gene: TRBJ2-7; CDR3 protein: ASSLQAGGTYEQY
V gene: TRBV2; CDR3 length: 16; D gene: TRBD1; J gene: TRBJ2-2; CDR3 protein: ASSPIGQGAANTGELF
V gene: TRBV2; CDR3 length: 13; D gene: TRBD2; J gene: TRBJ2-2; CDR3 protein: ASRETSGRTGELF
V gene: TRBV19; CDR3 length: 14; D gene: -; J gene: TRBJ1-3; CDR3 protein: ASSSPGRMLGNTIY
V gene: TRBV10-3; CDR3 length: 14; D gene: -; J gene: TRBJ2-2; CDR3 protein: AISESTRALPGELF
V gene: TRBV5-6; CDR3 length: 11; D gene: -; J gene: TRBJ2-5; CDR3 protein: ASSSTGRETQY
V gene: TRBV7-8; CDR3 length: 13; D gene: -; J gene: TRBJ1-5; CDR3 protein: ASSFSDSSHQPQH
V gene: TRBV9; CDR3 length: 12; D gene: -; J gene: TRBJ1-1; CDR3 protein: ASSVGQINTEAF
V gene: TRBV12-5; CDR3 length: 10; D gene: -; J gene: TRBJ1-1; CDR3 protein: AREKKINEAF
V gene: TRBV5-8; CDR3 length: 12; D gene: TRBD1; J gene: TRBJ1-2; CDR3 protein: ASSLLRDSPLVT
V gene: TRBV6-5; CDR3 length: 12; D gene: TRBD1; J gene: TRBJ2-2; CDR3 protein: AAGVRGYGGELF
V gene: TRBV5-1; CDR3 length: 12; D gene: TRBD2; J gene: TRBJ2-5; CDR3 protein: ASSRGGEKETQY
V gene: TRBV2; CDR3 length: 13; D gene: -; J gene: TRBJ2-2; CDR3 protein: ASSEIRSNTGELF
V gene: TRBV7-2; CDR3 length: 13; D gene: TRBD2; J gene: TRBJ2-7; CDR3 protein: ASSVPTSGRSEQY
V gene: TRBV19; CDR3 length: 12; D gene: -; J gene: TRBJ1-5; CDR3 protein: ASSIGSRGQPQH
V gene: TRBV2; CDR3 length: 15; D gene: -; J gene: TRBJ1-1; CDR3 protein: ASSEKVGGGRNTEAF
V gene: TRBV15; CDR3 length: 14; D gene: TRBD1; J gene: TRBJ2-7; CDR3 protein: ATSRYPGQGVYEQY
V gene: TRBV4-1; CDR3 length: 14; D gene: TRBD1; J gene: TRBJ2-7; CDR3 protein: ASSQAVGQGTYEQY
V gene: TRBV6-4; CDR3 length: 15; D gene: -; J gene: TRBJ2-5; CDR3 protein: ASSDSRPPGRSETQY
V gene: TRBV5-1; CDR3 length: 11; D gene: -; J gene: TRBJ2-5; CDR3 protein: ASNPWTQETQY
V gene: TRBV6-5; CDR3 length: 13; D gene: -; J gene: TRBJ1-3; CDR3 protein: ASSRDTFSGNTIY
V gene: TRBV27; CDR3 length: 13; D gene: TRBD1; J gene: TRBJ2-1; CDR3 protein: ASSLYMTGNNEQF
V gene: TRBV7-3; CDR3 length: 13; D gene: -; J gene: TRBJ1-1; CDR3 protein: ASSPHRIRDTEAF
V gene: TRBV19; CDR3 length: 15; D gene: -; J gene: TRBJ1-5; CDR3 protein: ASSLRLTTSDSQPQH
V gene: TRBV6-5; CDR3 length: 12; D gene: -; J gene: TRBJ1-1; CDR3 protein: ASSPVQMNTEAF
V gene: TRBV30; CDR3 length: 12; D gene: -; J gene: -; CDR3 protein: AWSAFETTYEQY
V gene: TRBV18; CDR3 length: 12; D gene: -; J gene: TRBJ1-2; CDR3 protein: ASSPNDPAYGYT
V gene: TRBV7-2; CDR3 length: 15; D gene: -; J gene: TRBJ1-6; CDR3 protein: ASSLTGSILAGSPLH
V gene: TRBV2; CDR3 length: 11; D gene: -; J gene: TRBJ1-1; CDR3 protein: ASDRLMNTEAF
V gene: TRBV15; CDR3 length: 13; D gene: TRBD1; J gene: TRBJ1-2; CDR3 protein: ATSRQTGYADGYT